This T cell receptor (beta chain) was sequenced during a study of early T cells in non-severe SARS-CoV-2 infection. From the 5' RACE reads, TCRdb called clonotypes with MiXCR, one entry per CDR3 protein. The data show 90,000 to 100,000 distinct CDR3 sequences, roughly 13% seen once. This clonotype showed up just a few times. The CDR3 has 13 residues. Trimming pared 1 base from V and 3 bases from J, leaving 6 bases between. The germline gives CDR1 SGHDT, CDR2 YYEEEE. Sequenced input: whole blood. The TCR comes from an adult who was a healthcare worker with PCR-confirmed SARS-CoV-2 infection or an uninfected control (not recorded which). The rearrangement links TRBV5-6 to TRBJ2-3, with D unresolved. The CDR3 DNA reads TGTGCCAGCAGCTTGTTGGAGACAGATACGCAGTATTTT. Translation gives CASSLLETDTQYF.